The sequence of this T cell receptor beta chain was determined in a study of T cell responses to AZD1222 COVID-19 vaccine. Germline CDR1 and CDR2: MNHEY and SVGAGI. The V and J ends lost 7 bases and 1 base respectively, with 13 bases between them. There are 14 residues in the CDR3. Clones were read by immunoSEQ multiplex PCR, and TCRdb kept only the in-frame ones, dropping some. Found here are some 150,000 clones, 88% of them singletons; the top ten hold roughly 4.3%. Sequenced here: peripheral blood, sampled 28 days after the second AZD1222 dose. This TCR came from an adult who received the AZD1222 COVID-19 vaccine. The chain carries TRBV6-5 and TRBJ1-1; a possible D gene is TRBD1 (5 bases). The CDR3 DNA sequence: TGTGCCAGCACCCGCCAGGGACGGAACACTGAAGCTTTCTTT. Translating gives CASTRQGRNTEAFF.